Included here is one T cell receptor (beta chain) sequence, with context. Its antigen is currently unknown. The data derive from a study of CD8+CD57+ T cells in acquired aplastic anemia. Background on the study: Sorted cells (CD4+ and CD8+) yielded DNA amounts that averaged approximately 3.2 ug. Whole-study findings and limits: Comparison of patients with controls identified around 31 shared CD8+ CDR3 sequences. Statistical testing detected no significant gap in CD8+ Simpson's diversity between patients and controls.

Sequenced patients had shown CD8+CD57+ cell expansion by flow cytometry. The study sampled blood from patients who had received no therapy. The CDR3 covers 12 residues. CDR1 SGHDT and CDR2 YYEEEE come from the germline V gene. Trimming stripped 1 base from V and 4 bases from J, with 6 bases between. CDR3 and TCR beta VDJ profiling relied on a genomic DNA template. A single record per CDR3 protein comes from TCRdb applying MiXCR to the reads. Seen here are about 200,000 distinct CDR3 sequences, about 60% observed once, and the top ten hold around 60%. The sequence derives from a human donor with aplastic anemia. The chain joins TRBV5-6 to TRBJ2-7; D unresolved. The sequencing input was sorted CD4+, CD8+, or CD8+CD57+ T cells (not recorded which) from PBMCs. CDR3 sequence reads: CASSLSRYEQYF. CDR3 nucleotides: TGTGCCAGCAGCTTGAGTCGGTACGAGCAGTACTTC.